This T cell receptor (beta chain) appears in the sequencing data of a study of blood T cell repertoires in COVID-19. This CDR3 has 18 residues. Germline assignment: CDR1 SGHRS and CDR2 YFSETQ. The junction had 4 bases not matched to a gene; V was cut back by 0 bases and J by 0 bases. Clones were sequenced by immunoSEQ multiplex PCR, and TCRdb holds only the in-frame ones, with some missing. The sample has over 200,000 clones; roughly 88% are singletons. This study enrolled people aged about 18 to 100 from roughly 24 US geographic areas. Sequenced sample: PBMCs or T cells enriched from blood (not recorded which). The TCR originated in a woman aged 50 to 65 who had recovered from COVID-19. The V gene is TRBV5-1, the J gene TRBJ2-3; TRBD2 aligns across 13 bases. CDR3 in amino acids: CASSLAGLAGVSTDTQYF. For the CDR3, the DNA is TGCGCCAGCAGCTTGGCAGGACTAGCGGGGGTTAGCACAGATACGCAGTATTTT.